The rows below give T cell receptor beta chains drawn from one sample of a study of cytomegalovirus exposure and HLA in healthy donors. Libraries were prepared by immunoSEQ multiplex PCR; TCRdb keeps only in-frame clonotypes and omits some of them. The sample lists around 140,000 clones, roughly 81% seen once, with under 2% in the top ten. Sequencing was done on a sample of PBMCs. The receptors originated from a female donor in good health and CMV-seronegative. CDR3s include the opening cysteine and the closing phenylalanine or tryptophan. D genes are given only for firm matches. A row's size may be missing; if present it is once, few, many or a size class.

>TRBV6-1|few|.|TRBJ2-7
CASLSGTSDYEQYF
TGTGCCAGCCTCTCCGGGACTTCAGATTACGAGCAGTACTTC
>TRBV27|.|TRBD1|TRBJ1-5
CASSSRRTGNNQPQHF
TGTGCCAGCAGTTCCCGCCGGACAGGGAACAATCAGCCCCAGCATTTT
>TRBV6-1|.|.|TRBJ1-5
CASSDAGTSQPQHF
TGTGCCAGCAGTGACGCCGGGACATCTCAGCCCCAGCATTTT
>TRBV27|.|TRBD1|TRBJ1-2
CATSKGGGDGYTF
TGTGCCACCTCAAAAGGGGGCGGAGATGGCTACACCTTC
>TRBV10-1|.|TRBD1|TRBJ1-3
CASSGTAGNTIYF
TGCGCCAGCAGCGGGACAGCTGGCAACACCATATATTTT
>TRBV25-1|once|TRBD1|TRBJ1-6
CASSERTGYRLGSPLHF
TGTGCCAGCAGTGAAAGGACAGGGTATCGCCTGGGTTCACCCCTCCACTTT
>TRBV9|.|.|TRBJ1-2
CASSPPGRGYTF
TGTGCCAGCAGCCCACCGGGGAGAGGCTACACCTTC
>TRBV29-1|.|.|TRBJ2-6
CSIGQTSGANVLTF
TGCAGCATTGGACAGACGTCTGGGGCCAACGTCCTGACTTTC
>TRBV13|.|.|TRBJ1-2
CASRRGGGNYGYTF
TGTGCCAGCAGGCGGGGAGGAGGTAACTATGGCTACACCTTC
>TRBV30|.|.|TRBJ1-1
CAWSGQGGFVNTEAFF
TGTGCCTGGAGTGGGCAGGGAGGGTTTGTGAACACTGAAGCTTTCTTT
>TRBV18|.|.|TRBJ2-1
CASSPNRGPASGDNEQFF
TGTGCCAGCTCACCCAACAGGGGGCCGGCTAGCGGGGACAATGAGCAGTTCTTC
>TRBV29-1|.|TRBD1|TRBJ1-2
CSVPDRVHGYTF
TGCAGCGTCCCGGACAGGGTCCATGGCTACACCTTC
>TRBV5-1|once|TRBD2|TRBJ2-1
CASSLSLAGVRNEQFF
TGCGCCAGCAGCTTGTCCCTAGCGGGAGTCCGCAATGAGCAGTTCTTC
>TRBV5-4|.|.|TRBJ1-1
CASSLSRDTEAFF
TGTGCCAGCAGCTTGAGTAGAGACACTGAAGCTTTCTTT
>TRBV11-3|.|TRBD2|TRBJ2-1
CASSTGVWTSGRDEQFF
TGTGCCAGCAGCACGGGGGTATGGACTAGCGGGAGAGATGAGCAGTTCTTC
>TRBV10-3|.|.|TRBJ1-4
CAISRGLGREKLFF
TGTGCCATCAGTAGAGGGTTGGGCCGTGAAAAACTGTTTTTT
>TRBV19|.|TRBD1|TRBJ2-7
CASSMRTGTGATEQYF
TGTGCCAGTAGTATGCGGACCGGGACAGGAGCGACCGAGCAGTACTTC
>TRBV11-3|.|TRBD2|TRBJ2-3
CASTKSGGRLGTDTQYF
TGTGCCAGCACCAAGTCGGGGGGGAGATTGGGCACAGATACGCAGTATTTT
>TRBV5-8|.|TRBD2|TRBJ2-5
CASSLVSGGGTQYF
TGTGCCAGCAGCTTGGTATCCGGGGGGGGGACCCAGTACTTC
>TRBV9|once|.|TRBJ1-1
CASSVGSYGHNLAGRNTEAFF
TGTGCCAGCAGCGTAGGCTCCTATGGCCACAACTTGGCGGGGCGGAACACTGAAGCTTTCTTT
>TRBV5-1|.|TRBD1|TRBJ2-3
CASSLSGTGPTDTQYF
TGCGCCAGCAGCTTGTCCGGGACAGGGCCCACAGATACGCAGTATTTT
>TRBV28|.|TRBD1|TRBJ2-7
CASSSSYLTGVLF
TGTGCCAGCAGTTCCTCGTATTTGACAGGGGTACTCTTC
>TRBV7-8|.|.|TRBJ1-1
CASSLAIGTEAFF
TGTGCCAGCAGCTTAGCGATCGGCACTGAAGCTTTCTTT
>TRBV6-5|.|.|TRBJ2-7
CASSCYRDTSSYEQYF
TGTGCCAGCAGTTGTTACCGGGACACCTCCTCATACGAGCAGTACTTC
>TRBV6-5|.|TRBD1|TRBJ1-1
CASSRTGSTEAFF
TGTGCCAGCAGCCGGACAGGGAGTACTGAAGCTTTCTTT
>TRBV7-8|.|TRBD2|TRBJ2-1
CASSFLAGVNEQFF
TGTGCCAGCAGCTTCCTAGCGGGAGTCAATGAGCAGTTCTTC
>TRBV27|.|TRBD2|TRBJ2-3
CASGRGGKDTQYF
TGTGCCAGCGGGCGGGGGGGGAAGGATACGCAGTATTTT
>TRBV11-2|once|TRBD1|TRBJ2-5
CASSPRQGIQETQYF
TGTGCCAGCAGCCCTCGACAGGGAATACAAGAGACCCAGTACTTC
>TRBV7-8|.|TRBD2|TRBJ2-1
CASSFHTTGRGAYNEQFF
TGTGCCAGCAGCTTCCATACTACTGGGCGGGGGGCCTACAATGAGCAGTTCTTC
>TRBV18|.|.|TRBJ2-7
CASSLNRGEQYF
TGTGCCAGCTCCCTTAACCGGGGGGAGCAGTACTTC
>TRBV5-1|.|.|TRBJ2-3
CASSSTRNGITDTQYF
TGCGCCAGCAGCTCGACAAGGAACGGAATCACAGATACGCAGTATTTT
>TRBV5-6|.|.|TRBJ1-6
CASSSRQKYNNSPLHF
TGTGCCAGCAGCAGCCGACAGAAATATAATAATTCACCCCTCCACTTT
>TRBV11-2|few|.|TRBJ1-1
CASSPNRGLNTEAFF
TGTGCCAGCAGCCCAAATAGGGGTCTGAACACTGAAGCTTTCTTT
>TRBV30|few|.|TRBJ2-1
CAWSFLTGRYNEQFF
TGTGCCTGGAGTTTCCTGACAGGGAGGTACAATGAGCAGTTCTTC
>TRBV6-5|.|TRBD1|TRBJ2-7
CASSLQGANYEQYF
TGTGCCAGCAGTTTACAGGGGGCGAACTACGAGCAGTACTTC
>TRBV5-1|.|.|TRBJ1-5
CASSGGLGQPQHF
TGCGCCAGCAGTGGGGGGTTAGGGCAGCCCCAGCATTTT
>TRBV7-9|few|.|TRBJ2-7
CASSPFPYEQYF
TGTGCCAGCAGCCCCTTTCCCTACGAGCAGTACTTC
>TRBV27|.|.|TRBJ2-6
CASSGQSSGANVLTF
TGTGCCAGCAGTGGACAGAGCTCTGGGGCCAACGTCCTGACTTTC
>TRBV29-1|.|.|TRBJ1-1
CSVITTGSNTEAFF
TGCAGCGTTATCACGACAGGTTCGAACACTGAAGCTTTCTTT
>TRBV5-6|.|.|TRBJ2-7
CASSKQVSSYEQYF
TGTGCCAGCAGCAAACAGGTGAGCTCCTACGAGCAGTACTTC
>TRBV19|.|TRBD1|TRBJ1-4
CASSGQGASSANEKLFF
TGTGCCAGTAGCGGACAGGGGGCATCCTCCGCTAATGAAAAACTGTTTTTT
>TRBV6-1|.|.|TRBJ1-2
CASSDPQGIGYTF
TGTGCCAGCAGTGACCCCCAGGGTATCGGCTACACCTTC
>TRBV5-6|few|.|TRBJ1-1
CASRRGGSYTEAFF
TGTGCCAGCAGGAGGGGGGGGTCTTACACTGAAGCTTTCTTT
>TRBV6-5|.|.|TRBJ1-4
CASRVTYSTNEKLFF
TGTGCCAGCAGGGTCACATATTCAACTAATGAAAAACTGTTTTTT
>TRBV5-1|.|TRBD2|TRBJ2-2
CASSILAGESGELFF
TGCGCCAGCAGCATACTAGCGGGAGAATCCGGGGAGCTGTTTTTT
>TRBV7-8|once|.|TRBJ1-1
CASSRVPEAFF
TGTGCCAGCAGCCGGGTACCTGAAGCTTTCTTT
>TRBV28|.|.|TRBJ2-5
CASSQVQGDQETQYF
TGTGCCAGCAGTCAGGTACAGGGAGATCAAGAGACCCAGTACTTC
>TRBV9|.|TRBD2|TRBJ2-5
CASSTLGRGVQETQYF
TGTGCCAGCAGTACTCTGGGGCGGGGGGTACAAGAGACCCAGTACTTC
>TRBV30|.|.|TRBJ2-3
CAWSRVRGRYYTDTQYF
TGTGCCTGGAGCAGGGTGCGCGGCAGATATTACACAGATACGCAGTATTTT
>TRBV2|.|.|TRBJ1-5
CARAGGLGQPQHF
TGTGCCAGAGCAGGCGGGTTAGGACAGCCCCAGCATTTT
>TRBV18|.|TRBD1|TRBJ1-1
CASSYDREPEAFF
TGTGCCAGCTCATATGACAGGGAGCCCGAAGCTTTCTTT
>TRBV7-9|.|.|TRBJ1-1
CASSPDGLPGTEAFF
TGTGCCAGCAGCCCCGACGGGCTTCCAGGGACTGAAGCTTTCTTT
>TRBV19|.|.|TRBJ1-6
CASSANGSSYNSPLHF
TGTGCCAGTAGTGCAAACGGGAGCTCCTATAATTCACCCCTCCACTTT
>TRBV9|.|.|TRBJ1-1
CASSVGHEWRNTEAFF
TGTGCCAGCAGCGTAGGGCACGAATGGAGAAACACTGAAGCTTTCTTT
>TRBV7-9|.|.|TRBJ1-2
CASSPGGDYGYTF
TGTGCCAGCAGCCCCGGGGGGGACTATGGCTACACCTTC
>TRBV9|.|TRBD1|TRBJ2-5
CASSNRQGRETQYF
TGTGCCAGCAGCAACCGACAGGGGAGAGAGACCCAGTACTTC
>TRBV7-8|.|TRBD1|TRBJ1-2
CASSLGTGGNGYTF
TGTGCCAGCAGCTTAGGGACAGGGGGAAATGGCTACACCTTC
>TRBV10-2|.|.|TRBJ2-7
CASSHTGTSSYEQYF
TGCGCCAGCAGTCACACCGGGACTTCATCCTACGAGCAGTACTTC
>TRBV28|.|.|TRBJ1-2
CASLGQLNGYTF
TGTGCCAGCCTGGGCCAGCTGAATGGCTACACCTTC
>TRBV7-3|.|TRBD1|TRBJ2-3
CASSRTGFSTDTQYF
TGTGCCAGCAGCCGGACAGGGTTTAGCACAGATACGCAGTATTTT